The following is a TCR beta chain sequence with its context. Original processing notes: Amplification of reference gene primers was used by the study to estimate nucleated cell counts. Some clones are missing from TCRdb's copy, which holds only in-frame ones; the method was immunoSEQ multiplex PCR. V, J and clone size are those of that table, while D and trimming were read from the DNA. The data hold some 460,000 clones, with approximately 90% observed a single time. Allocation to cohorts depended on clinical history reported by the participants. The sample is drawn from a study of blood T cell repertoires in COVID-19. Study details: T cells, B-cell-depleted T cells, or PBMCs supplied cDNA or gDNA.

The ends were cut back, 7 bases at V and 3 bases at J, with 15 bases in the middle. Germline CDR1 is SNHLY and CDR2 is FYNNEI. This CDR3 region has 14 residues. This chain uses TRBV2 with TRBJ1-2; D gene ambiguous. Material: PBMCs or T cells enriched from blood (not recorded which). The origin of this receptor is a young woman who had recovered from COVID-19. The CDR3 region has the DNA TGTGCCAGCATTCCCCCTTATGCGGACTATGGCTACACCTTC. This codes for CASIPPYADYGYTF.